This T cell receptor (beta chain) was sequenced in a study of blood T cells in healthy people across ages. Overall study context: In model experiments, template switching was able to capture about one barcoded beta molecule for every two T cells that were present. Study conclusions and caveats: Long-lived donors had more naive CD4+ cells and higher diversity than aged donors.

Combining a sample-barcoded 5' primer with a J-beta primer mix, a second PCR ran for about 6 to 11 cycles. A 12-random-nucleotide template-switch adaptor tagged each cDNA molecule. TCRdb itself ran the 5' RACE reads through MiXCR, one entry per CDR3 protein. The top ten hold 7.9% of the sample, which has about 1,400,000 distinct CDR3 sequences, roughly 45% seen once. The V gene's germline CDR1 is ENHRY and CDR2 SYGVKD. This CDR3 contains 13 residues. V lost 11 bases to trimming and J lost 1 base; unmatched junction nucleotides: 7. This clonotype was picked up a small number of times. Antigen unknown. Caucasian individuals from Russia who were healthy and aged about 6 to 90 acted as donors.

This TCR came from a woman aged 18-29 years in good health. V gene TRBV10-3 combines with J gene TRBJ1-2; 7 positions agree with TRBD1. Sequencing used blood. The CDR3 DNA follows: TGTGCCTCGACAGGGCAGGTTAACTATGGCTACACCTTC. Residues: CASTGQVNYGYTF.